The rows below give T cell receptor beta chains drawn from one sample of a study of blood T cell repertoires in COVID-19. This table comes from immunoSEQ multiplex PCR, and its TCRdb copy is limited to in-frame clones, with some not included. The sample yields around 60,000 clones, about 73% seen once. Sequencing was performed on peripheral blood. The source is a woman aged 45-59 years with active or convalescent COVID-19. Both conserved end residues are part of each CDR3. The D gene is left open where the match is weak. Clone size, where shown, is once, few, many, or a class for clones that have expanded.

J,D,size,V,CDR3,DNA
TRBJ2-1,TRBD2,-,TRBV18,CASSLSGRGNEQFF,TGTGCCAGCTCACTAAGCGGGAGAGGGAATGAGCAGTTCTTC
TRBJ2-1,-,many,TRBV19,CASKQGYNEQFF,TGTGCCAGTAAGCAGGGATACAATGAGCAGTTCTTC
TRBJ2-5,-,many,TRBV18,CASSPREQETQYF,TGTGCCAGCTCACCGCGGGAACAAGAGACCCAGTACTTC
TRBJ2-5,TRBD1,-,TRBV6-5,CASQTGGAETQYF,TGTGCCAGCCAGACAGGGGGCGCGGAGACCCAGTACTTC
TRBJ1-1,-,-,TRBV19,CASSILQARGLNTEAFF,TGTGCCAGTAGTATCCTCCAGGCAAGGGGTTTGAACACTGAAGCTTTCTTT
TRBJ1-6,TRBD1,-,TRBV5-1,CASSSDRGQNNSPLHF,TGCGCCAGCAGCTCCGACAGGGGGCAAAATAATTCACCCCTCCACTTT
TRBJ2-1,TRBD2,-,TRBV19,CASSRGLAGGVEQFF,TGTGCCAGTAGTAGGGGACTAGCGGGAGGGGTTGAGCAGTTCTTC
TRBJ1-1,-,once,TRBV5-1,CASSFSGPLNTEAFF,TGCGCCAGCAGCTTTTCTGGGCCGTTGAACACTGAAGCTTTCTTT
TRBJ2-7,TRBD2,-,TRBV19,CASSIRGGTSLAYEQYF,TGTGCCAGTAGTATAAGGGGAGGGACTAGCCTTGCCTACGAGCAGTACTTC
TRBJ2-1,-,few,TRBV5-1,CASSPGTLTYNEQFF,TGCGCCAGCAGCCCGGGGACTCTCACCTACAATGAGCAGTTCTTC
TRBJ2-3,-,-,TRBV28,CASSPNHAGSTDTQYF,TGTGCCAGCAGTCCGAACCACGCAGGGAGCACAGATACGCAGTATTTT
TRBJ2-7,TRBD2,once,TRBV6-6,CASSRTSFHEQYF,TGTGCCAGCAGTCGGACTAGCTTCCACGAGCAGTACTTC
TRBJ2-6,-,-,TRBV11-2,CASSLQSRGGTGANVLTF,TGTGCCAGCAGCCTACAATCTAGGGGGGGCACTGGGGCCAACGTCCTGACTTTC
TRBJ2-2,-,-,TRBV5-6,CASSSMTYTGELFF,TGTGCCAGCAGCTCAATGACATACACCGGGGAGCTGTTTTTT
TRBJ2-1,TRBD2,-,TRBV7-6,CASSLARTSWTKEQFF,TGTGCCAGCAGCTTAGCCAGGACTAGCTGGACAAAAGAGCAGTTCTTC
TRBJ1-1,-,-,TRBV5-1,CASRLTSGYMNTEAFF,TGCGCCAGCAGGTTGACCTCAGGTTACATGAACACTGAAGCTTTCTTT
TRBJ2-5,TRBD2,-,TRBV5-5,CASSLAVAGGQETQYF,TGTGCCAGCAGCTTGGCCGTAGCGGGAGGCCAAGAGACCCAGTACTTC
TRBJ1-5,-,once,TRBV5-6,CASSMGGWGNQPQHF,TGTGCCAGCAGTATGGGAGGTTGGGGCAATCAGCCCCAGCATTTT
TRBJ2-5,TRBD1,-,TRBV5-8,CASNRDRGSQETQYF,TGTGCCAGCAATCGGGACAGGGGAAGCCAAGAGACCCAGTACTTC
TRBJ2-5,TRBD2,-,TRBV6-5,CASSWGPAGAQETQYF,TGTGCCAGCAGTTGGGGCCCAGCGGGAGCCCAAGAGACCCAGTACTTC
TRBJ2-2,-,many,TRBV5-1,CASSLGTGPTGELFF,TGCGCCAGCAGCTTGGGAACAGGGCCCACCGGGGAGCTGTTTTTT
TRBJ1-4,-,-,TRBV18,CASSPETTNEKLFF,TGTGCCAGCTCACCAGAGACAACTAATGAAAAACTGTTTTTT
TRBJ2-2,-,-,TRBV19,CASRTTFNTGELFF,TGTGCCAGTAGGACAACCTTTAACACCGGGGAGCTGTTTTTT
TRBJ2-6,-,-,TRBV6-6,CASSLTGSSGANVLTF,TGTGCCAGCAGTCTGACGGGGAGCTCTGGGGCCAACGTCCTGACTTTC
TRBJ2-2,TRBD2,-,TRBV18,CASSPRLAGALTGELFF,TGTGCCAGCTCACCAAGACTAGCGGGAGCCCTCACCGGGGAGCTGTTTTTT
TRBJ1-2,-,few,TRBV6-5,CASSPDAVGYGYTF,TGTGCCAGCAGCCCAGATGCGGTTGGGTATGGCTACACCTTC
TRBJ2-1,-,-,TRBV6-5,CASLGGNEQFF,TGTGCCAGCCTGGGGGGCAATGAGCAGTTCTTC
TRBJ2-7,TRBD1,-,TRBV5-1,CASSRGQGAYEQYF,TGCGCCAGCAGCAGGGGACAGGGGGCCTACGAGCAGTACTTC
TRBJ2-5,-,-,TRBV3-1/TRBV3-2,CASAVQETQYF,TGTGCCAGCGCGGTTCAAGAGACCCAGTACTTC
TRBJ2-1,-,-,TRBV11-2,CASSLPFRGDNEQFF,TGTGCCAGCAGCTTGCCATTCAGAGGCGACAATGAGCAGTTCTTC
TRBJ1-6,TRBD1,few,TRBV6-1,CASSAWTGPGNSPLHF,TGTGCCAGCAGTGCCTGGACAGGCCCCGGGAATTCACCCCTCCACTTT
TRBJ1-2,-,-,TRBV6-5,CASSLGASNYGYTF,TGTGCCAGCAGTCTCGGAGCCTCTAACTATGGCTACACCTTC
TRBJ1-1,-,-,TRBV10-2,CASTKTGGNTEAFF,TGCGCCAGCACCAAGACAGGCGGAAACACTGAAGCTTTCTTT
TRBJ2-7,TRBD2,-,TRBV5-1,CASSSPTSGSPISYEQYF,TGCGCCAGCAGCTCTCCGACTAGCGGGAGTCCCATTTCCTACGAGCAGTACTTC
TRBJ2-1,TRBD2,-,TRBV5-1,CASSSLSGRALNEQFF,TGCGCCAGCAGCTCCCTGAGCGGGAGGGCCCTCAATGAGCAGTTCTTC
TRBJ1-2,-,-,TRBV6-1,CASSEARVGYGYTF,TGTGCCAGCAGTGAAGCGCGGGTGGGTTATGGCTACACCTTC
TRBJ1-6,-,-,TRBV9,CASSVGSSSSYNSPLHF,TGTGCCAGCAGCGTAGGGTCGTCGAGCTCCTATAATTCACCCCTCCACTTT
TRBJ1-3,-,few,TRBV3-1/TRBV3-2,CASSQTSDGNTIYF,TGTGCCAGCAGCCAAACTAGCGATGGAAACACCATATATTTT
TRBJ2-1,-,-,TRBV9,CASSVTGHSYNEQFF,TGTGCCAGCAGCGTAACAGGGCACTCCTACAATGAGCAGTTCTTC
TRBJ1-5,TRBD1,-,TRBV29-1,CSVAGTGFDQPQHF,TGCAGCGTTGCCGGGACAGGGTTTGATCAGCCCCAGCATTTT
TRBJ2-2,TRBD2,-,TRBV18,CASSPASGRSTNTGELFF,TGTGCCAGCTCACCCGCTAGCGGGAGATCAACAAACACCGGGGAGCTGTTTTTT
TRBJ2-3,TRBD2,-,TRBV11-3,CASSTGGRRTDTQYF,TGTGCCAGCAGCACGGGCGGGAGGCGGACAGATACGCAGTATTTT
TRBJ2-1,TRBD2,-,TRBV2,CASRLTSGSFNEQFF,TGTGCCAGCAGGCTTACTAGCGGGAGTTTCAATGAGCAGTTCTTC
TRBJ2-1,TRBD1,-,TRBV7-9,CASSFPGQFNEQFF,TGTGCCAGCAGCTTCCCGGGACAGTTCAATGAGCAGTTCTTC
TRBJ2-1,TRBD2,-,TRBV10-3,CASRPFRTSENNEQFF,TGTGCCTCCCGCCCTTTTCGGACTAGCGAGAACAATGAGCAGTTCTTC
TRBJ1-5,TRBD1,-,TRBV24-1,CATSDPRQGSNQPQHF,TGTGCCACCAGTGATCCGAGACAGGGTAGCAATCAGCCCCAGCATTTT
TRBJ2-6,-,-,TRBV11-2,CASSWGGYSGANVLTF,TGTGCCAGCAGCTGGGGCGGATACTCTGGGGCCAACGTCCTGACTTTC
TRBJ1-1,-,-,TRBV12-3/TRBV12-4,CASSKRGTSVTFF,TGTGCCAGCAGCAAAAGGGGGACGTCGGTTACTTTCTTT
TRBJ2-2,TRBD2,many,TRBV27,CASSSWLAGGPGELFF,TGTGCCAGCAGTTCTTGGCTAGCGGGAGGGCCCGGGGAGCTGTTTTTT
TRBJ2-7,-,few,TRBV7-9,CASSAGSYEQYF,TGTGCCAGCAGCGCCGGGTCTTACGAGCAGTACTTC
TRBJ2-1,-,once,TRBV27,CASSLVGFYNEQFF,TGTGCCAGCAGCTTAGTGGGCTTTTACAATGAGCAGTTCTTC
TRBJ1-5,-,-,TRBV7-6,CASSPGVSNQPQHF,TGTGCCAGCAGCCCAGGGGTTAGCAATCAGCCCCAGCATTTT
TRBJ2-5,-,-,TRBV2,CASNQGETQYF,TGTGCCAGCAATCAGGGGGAGACCCAGTACTTC
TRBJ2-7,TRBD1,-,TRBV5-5,CASRLGQLVDEQYF,TGTGCCAGCAGATTGGGACAGTTGGTGGACGAGCAGTACTTC
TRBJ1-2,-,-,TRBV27,CASSVRGGYGYTF,TGTGCCAGCAGTGTCAGGGGTGGCTATGGCTACACCTTC